The 17 T cell receptor beta chains below were found in one sample sequenced in a study of cytomegalovirus exposure and HLA in healthy donors. PCR involved 60 Vbeta and 13 Jbeta primers. The method was immunoSEQ multiplex PCR; TCRdb's version includes in-frame clones alone and lacks a portion of them. The data hold around 140,000 clones, with roughly 66% observed a single time. The material sequenced was PBMCs. These receptors all come from a woman in her fifties or sixties in good health and CMV-seronegative.

The rearrangement joins TRBV7-9 to TRBJ2-7, with 11 bases fitting TRBD1. Losses at the gene ends were 6 bases for V and 1 base for J; bases not matched to a gene: 5. The CDR3 totals 15 residues. Germline assignment: CDR1 SEHNR and CDR2 FQNEAQ (reference sequence). CDR3 sequence: CASRSRDRGSYEQYF. The CDR3, as DNA: TGTGCCAGCAGAAGCCGGGACAGGGGGTCCTACGAGCAGTACTTC.

The chain links TRBV14 to TRBJ2-5, with D maybe TRBD1 (5 bases). CDR1 and CDR2 (germline): SGHDN, FVKESK. The CDR3 runs to 12 residues. Trimming took off 6 bases at V and 7 bases at J, with 12 bases between the two ends. The CDR3 loop reads CASSWGPGTQYF. The CDR3 DNA follows: TGTGCCAGCAGTTGGGGCCCAGGGACCCAGTACTTC.

V usage is TRBV6-5 and J usage is TRBJ2-7; D possibly corresponds to TRBD2 (6 bases). The CDR3 is 15 residues long. The V gene lost 2 bases and the J gene lost 4 bases, with 15 bases spanning the gap. From germline, CDR1 is MNHEY and CDR2 SVGAGI. CDR3 residues: CASSYGAGTGYEQYF. CDR3 sequence (DNA): TGTGCCAGCAGTTACGGGGCGGGGACGGGGTACGAGCAGTACTTC.

The chain carries TRBV5-1 and TRBJ2-5; 7 nucleotides match TRBD2. The J segment lost 5 bases and the V segment lost 3 bases, leaving 13 bases of the junction unmatched. This CDR3 has 16 amino acids. Germline V gives CDR1 SGHRS, CDR2 YFSETQ. DNA of the CDR3: TGCGCCAGCAGCTCCGGACCTACTAGCGTTGGGGAGACCCAGTACTTC. Its protein product is CASSSGPTSVGETQYF.

This clone was found once. CDR3 nucleotides: TGCGCCAGCAGCCGAGACAGCTCTGGGGCCAACGTCCTGACTTTC. The encoded protein is CASSRDSSGANVLTF. The chain carries TRBV5-1 and TRBJ2-6; D may be TRBD1 (5 bases). The CDR3 loop spans 15 amino acids. Germline lookup yields CDR1 SGHRS and CDR2 YFSETQ. Trimming took off 4 bases at V and 0 bases at J, with 8 bases between the two ends.

The CDR3 region has the DNA TGTGCCAGCAGTCAGTCGCGGGGCGGGGATACGCAGTATTTT. It is translated as CASSQSRGGDTQYF. The chain couples TRBV27 to TRBJ2-3, with D possibly being TRBD2 (6 bases). This CDR3 spans 14 amino acids. The V gene lost 5 bases and the J gene lost 6 bases, with 15 bases spanning the gap. CDR1 MNHEY and CDR2 SMNVEV come from the germline V gene (reference sequence).

The genes are TRBV6-5 and TRBJ2-1; D might be TRBD2 (6 bases). Germline lookup yields CDR1 MNHEY and CDR2 SVGAGI. Trimming took off 4 bases at V and 5 bases at J, with 15 bases between the two ends. This CDR3 region has 15 residues. The CDR3 DNA reads TGTGCCAGCAGTTCCCTGGCGGGATTAAACAATGAGCAGTTCTTC. Encoded protein: CASSSLAGLNNEQFF.

This chain links TRBV7-8 with TRBJ1-3, with 8 positions matching TRBD1. V was pared by 3 bases and J by 0 bases, with 10 bases of the junction left unmatched. The CDR3 is 18 residues long. The germline V gene has CDR1 SGHVS and CDR2 FQNEAQ. The CDR3 region has the DNA TGTGCCAGCAGCTTTGACAGGGGCAGCCCCAGCTCTGGAAACACCATATATTTT. Amino acids: CASSFDRGSPSSGNTIYF.

This chain uses TRBV28 with TRBJ1-5; a possible D gene is TRBD1 (5 bases). Germline CDR1 reads MDHEN; CDR2 reads SYDVKM. V lost 5 bases, J lost 1 base, and 12 bases lay in between. The CDR3 contains 15 residues. CDR3 loop: CASSDRGKSNQPQHF. Here the CDR3 DNA reads TGTGCCAGCAGTGATAGGGGAAAAAGCAATCAGCCCCAGCATTTT.

The chain couples TRBV30 to TRBJ1-1, with TRBD1 matching over 9 bases. J lost 5 bases, V lost 0 bases, and 25 bases had no gene match. Germline assignment: CDR1 GTSNPN and CDR2 SVGIG (reference sequence). There are 21 residues in the CDR3. The CDR3 region is CAWSVRTGGERGDEVETEAFF. CDR3 nucleotide sequence: TGTGCCTGGAGTGTACGAACAGGGGGCGAGCGAGGGGATGAAGTAGAGACTGAAGCTTTCTTT.

This clone appeared a single time. The V call is TRBV6-1, the J call TRBJ2-1, with TRBD2 identical over 7 bases. CDR3 size: 15 residues. Trimming took 9 bases from V and 0 from J; bases not matched to a gene: 8. Germline lookup yields CDR1 MNHNS and CDR2 SASEGT. CDR3 sequence: CASSVRESSYNEQFF. The CDR3 DNA is TGTGCCAGTTCAGTGCGGGAGAGCTCCTACAATGAGCAGTTCTTC.

This clone was found once. The chain has TRBV5-5 and TRBJ1-1; TRBD1 is a possible D gene (6 bases). V gave up 5 bases and J gave up 6 bases, with 17 bases separating them. Germline V CDR1 and CDR2: SGHKS, YYEKEE (reference sequence). This CDR3 has 14 amino acids. CDR3 sequence reads: CASSPDRTPSEAFF. The CDR3 DNA reads TGTGCCAGCAGTCCCGACAGGACCCCCTCTGAAGCTTTCTTT. Combining the CDR3 with reference TRBV5-5 and TRBJ1-1 gives the whole variable domain DAGVTQSPTHLIKTRGQQVTLRCSPISGHKSVSWYQQVLGQGPQFIFQYYEKEERGRGNFPDRFSARQFPNYSSELNVNALLLGDSALYLCASSPDRTPSEAFFGQGTRLTVV.

The J gene is TRBJ2-2, the V gene TRBV4-1, with 7 bases matching TRBD1. Germline V gene data show CDR1 as MGHRA and CDR2 as YSYEKL. Losses at the gene ends were 1 base for V and 3 bases for J; bases not matched to a gene: 5. CDR3 size: 16 residues. The CDR3: CASSQGAGGDTGELFF. The CDR3 DNA sequence: TGCGCCAGCAGCCAAGGGGCAGGGGGTGACACCGGGGAGCTGTTTTTT.

The rearrangement uses TRBV7-2 and TRBJ1-2; D is unclear. The CDR3 runs 13 residues. V lost 9 bases, J lost 2 bases, and 13 bases lay in between. Per the germline V gene, CDR1 is SGHTA and CDR2 is FQGNSA. The CDR3 sequence: CASSNNRNYGYTF. DNA for the CDR3: TGTGCCAGTAGCAACAACAGAAACTATGGCTACACCTTC.

This clone was seen only a few times. The chain is built from TRBV6-1 and TRBJ1-2; unclear D gene. V was pared by 8 bases and J by 8 bases, with 24 bases between. Germline CDR1 is MNHNS and CDR2 is SASEGT. CDR3 length equals 15 residues. CDR3 nucleotide sequence: TGTGCCAGCGATATTGAGAACAGTTTTCCTGGCGGCTACACCTTC. It translates to CASDIENSFPGGYTF.

For this clone: The junction does not match germline at one end; this may be a read error. The chain recombines TRBV7-7 with TRBJ2-3; 9 positions agree with TRBD2. The CDR3 length is 16 residues. Germline V gene lookup returns CDR1 SSHAT and CDR2 FNYEAQ (reference sequence). The CDR3 DNA sequence: TGTGCTAGCAGCTCTGGGCGGGGGGGCCGGGCAGATACGCAGTATTTT. Translated: CASSSGRGGRADTQYF.

The chain combines TRBV5-1 with TRBJ2-3; TRBD2 agrees at 9 bases. The V gene end was trimmed by 0 bases and the J gene end by 5 bases; junction bases not matched to a gene: 7. The CDR3 has 16 amino acids. Germline V lookup: CDR1 SGHRS, CDR2 YFSETQ. CDR3 in amino acids: CASSLAGGGAGDTQYF. In nucleotides, the CDR3 is TGCGCCAGCAGCTTGGCTGGCGGGGGGGCCGGAGATACGCAGTATTTT.